Sequencing of this T cell receptor (beta chain) was carried out in a study of OX40 agonist ivuxolimab in advanced cancers. Background on the study: From roughly 23 to 90 years was the age range, with a mean of approximately 63 years, and over 80% were male.

Sequencing used immunoSEQ multiplex PCR; TCRdb keeps in-frame clones, though not all of them. This table has about 70,000 clones, around nine tenths appearing once. Germline lookup yields CDR1 PRHDT and CDR2 FYEKMQ (reference sequence). V was cut by 2 bases and J by 0 bases, with 10 bases left in between. This CDR3 region has 15 residues. Baseline was the first blood sampling point, followed by cycle 4 day 1 and cycle 7 day 1. The sample here was CD4+ or CD8+ T cells sorted from blood, taken in a trial of the OX40 agonist ivuxolimab. This rearrangement joins TRBV13 to TRBJ1-1; tentatively, D is TRBD1 (5 bases). The TCR was taken from an adult with an advanced solid tumor such as melanoma, head and neck, liver or kidney cancer. The CDR3 loop is CASSLQGGMNTEAFF. CDR3 nucleotide sequence: TGTGCCAGCAGCTTACAGGGCGGGATGAACACTGAAGCTTTCTTT.